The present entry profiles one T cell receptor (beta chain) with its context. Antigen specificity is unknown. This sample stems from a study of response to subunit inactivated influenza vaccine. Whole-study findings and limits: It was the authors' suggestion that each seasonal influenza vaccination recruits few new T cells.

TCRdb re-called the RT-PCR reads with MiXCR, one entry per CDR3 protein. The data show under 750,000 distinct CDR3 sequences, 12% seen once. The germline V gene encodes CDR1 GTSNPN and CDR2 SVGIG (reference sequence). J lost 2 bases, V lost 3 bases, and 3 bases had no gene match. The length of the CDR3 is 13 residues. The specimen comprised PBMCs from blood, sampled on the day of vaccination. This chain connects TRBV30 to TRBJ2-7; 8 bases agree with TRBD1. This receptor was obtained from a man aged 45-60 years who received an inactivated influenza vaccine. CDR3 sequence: CAWRRTGTYEQYF. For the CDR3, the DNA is TGTGCCTGGAGGAGGACAGGGACCTACGAGCAGTACTTC.